A single sample is the source of the 31 T cell receptor beta chains below, sequenced in a study of blood T cells in healthy people across ages. Then a second PCR, running about 6 to 12 cycles, was carried out with a sample-barcoded 5' primer and a J-beta primer mix. In TCRdb, the 5' RACE reads were re-called with MiXCR into one record per CDR3 protein. The profile shows under 700,000 distinct CDR3 sequences, approximately 25% of them singletons. The sample was also reused in another study, on T cells of mothers and their children.

Sequenced input: blood. The receptors shown here come from a boy aged 5-17 years in good health.

The J gene is TRBJ1-4, the V gene TRBV7-3, with 12 positions matching TRBD1. The CDR3 consists of 18 residues. Germline assignment: CDR1 SGHTA and CDR2 FQGTGA. Unmatched junction bases numbered 12, after V lost 2 bases and J lost 8 bases. This chain's CDR3 is CASSLLGGQGARSEKLFF. CDR3 coding DNA: TGTGCCAGCAGCTTATTGGGGGGACAGGGGGCGCGTTCGGAAAAACTGTTTTTT.

The gene calls are TRBV5-4 and TRBJ2-1; D gene unclear. The V end lost 1 base, the J end lost 4 bases, and 9 bases lay between the germline ends. The CDR3 runs to 14 residues. The V gene's germline CDR1 is SGHNT and CDR2 YYREEE (reference sequence). CDR3 sequence reads: CASSLPDAYNEQFF. CDR3 nucleotides: TGTGCCAGCAGCTTGCCGGACGCTTACAATGAGCAGTTCTTC.

Notes on this clonotype: Germline is not matched at one junction end, which may reflect a read error. V usage is TRBV5-6 and J usage is TRBJ1-1; D call uncertain. The CDR3 has 12 residues. Germline V gene sequence: CDR1 SGHDT, CDR2 YYEEEE. The CDR3 is CASSTGRHEASF. In nucleotides, the CDR3 is TGTGCCAGCAGCACCGGACGGCATGAAGCTTCCTTT.

Only a few counts were recorded for this clonotype. The V and J genes are TRBV5-1 and TRBJ1-6; D might be TRBD1 (6 bases). V was pared by 0 bases and J by 8 bases, with 12 bases between. The CDR3 contains 15 residues. Germline assignment: CDR1 SGHRS and CDR2 YFSETQ. The CDR3 loop reads CASSLAQGSHSPLHF. In DNA, the CDR3 is TGCGCCAGCAGCTTGGCCCAGGGGAGTCATTCACCCCTCCACTTT.

This clonotype was found a few times. The germline gene is not matched at one end of the junction; a read error may be the cause. The chain uses TRBV6-2 or TRBV6-3 and TRBJ2-1; TRBD2 is a possible D gene (5 bases). Germline V gene lookup returns CDR1 MNHEY and CDR2 SVGEGT. The CDR3 has 14 residues. CDR3 region: CAGSYSIEGYEQFF. The CDR3 DNA reads TGTGCCGGCAGTTACTCAATAGAGGGCTATGAGCAGTTCTTC.

This clonotype was detected only a few times. The CDR3 nucleotides read TGCGCCAGCAGCCAAGGGAGGACAGGGGCAAGTTACGAGCAGTACTTC. Its protein product is CASSQGRTGASYEQYF. The rearrangement links TRBV4-3 to TRBJ2-7; TRBD1 matches at 9 bases. Per the germline V gene, CDR1 is LGHNA and CDR2 is YSLEER. V lost 1 base and J lost 4; bases outside the gene matches: 8. The CDR3 has 16 residues.

This clonotype was observed a few times. V usage is TRBV13 and J usage is TRBJ2-2; TRBD1 matches at 8 bases. Germline V gene lookup returns CDR1 PRHDT and CDR2 FYEKMQ (reference sequence). The V gene end was trimmed by 5 bases and the J gene end by 8 bases; junction bases not matched to a gene: 7. The CDR3 is 14 residues long. CDR3 in amino acids: CASSPTDRAGELFF. The CDR3 DNA is TGTGCCAGCAGCCCGACGGACAGGGCTGGGGAGCTGTTTTTT.

The chain employs TRBV6-2 or TRBV6-3 and TRBJ2-5; D gene unclear. CDR3 size: 11 residues. V lost 1 base and J 5 bases, leaving 2 bases between the germline ends. Germline CDR1 MNHEY, CDR2 SVGEGT. As DNA, the CDR3 is TGTGCCAGCAGTTACTTCGAGACCCAGTACTTC. This translates into CASSYFETQYF.

This clonotype showed up just a few times. CDR3 in amino acids: CASSDLRSGLVTGELFF. The DNA of the CDR3 is TGTGCCAGCAGCGACCTAAGGTCGGGGCTAGTCACCGGGGAGCTGTTTTTT. V is TRBV9 and J is TRBJ2-2; D is perhaps TRBD1 or TRBD2 (5 bases each). V lost 3 bases and J 4 bases, leaving 19 bases between the germline ends. The CDR3 consists of 17 residues. Germline V gives CDR1 SGDLS, CDR2 YYNGEE.

In its sample, this clonotype was seen many times. This chain links TRBV28 with TRBJ2-5; D gene ambiguous. The J call may be in error: the DNA end matches TRBJ2-1 better. This CDR3 is built from 18 residues. Germline-derived CDR1 and CDR2 are MDHEN and SYDVKM. For the CDR3, the DNA is TGTGCCAGCAGTCCCCCTATTAACTTCGTCCGAACAATGGTTGAGCAGTTCTTC. Amino acids: CASSPPINFVRTMVEQFF.

This clonotype was seen only a few times. The rearrangement joins TRBV27 to TRBJ1-2; TRBD1 aligns across 9 bases. The CDR3 is made up of 15 amino acids. Germline CDR1 reads MNHEY; CDR2 reads SMNVEV (reference sequence). J was trimmed by 8 bases and V by 5 bases; bases with no gene match: 12. CDR3 in DNA: TGTGCCAGCAGTCTCGAGTACGGACAGGGGAACGGCTACACCTTC. Translation gives CASSLEYGQGNGYTF.

This clonotype was found a few times. The chain carries TRBV20-1 and TRBJ2-4, with 12 positions matching TRBD2. Germline V gives CDR1 DFQATT, CDR2 SNEGSKA (reference sequence). The CDR3 has 21 residues. The V and J ends lost 3 bases and 0 bases, in that order; junction bases with no gene match: 18. This chain's CDR3 is CSASGLAGGHRNPLAKNIQYF. As DNA, the CDR3 is TGCAGTGCTAGCGGGCTAGCGGGGGGGCATCGGAACCCCTTAGCCAAAAACATTCAGTACTTC.

The rearrangement joins TRBV5-1 to TRBJ2-5, with TRBD1 as a possible D gene (6 bases). V dropped 4 bases and J dropped 4 bases, with 20 bases sitting between them. There are 16 residues in the CDR3. Looked up from germline, CDR1 is SGHRS and CDR2 is YFSETQ. CDR3 in DNA: TGCGCCAGCAGCGCAAACCCTCAGGGGCAGGGAGAGACCCAGTACTTC. It encodes CASSANPQGQGETQYF.

This sequence joins TRBV12-3 or TRBV12-4 and TRBJ1-6; D is perhaps TRBD1 (6 bases). The CDR3 is made up of 17 amino acids. Trimming took 5 bases from V and 7 from J, leaving 21 bases between them. In DNA form, the CDR3 reads TGTGCCAGCAGTCCCCGTACAGGGTCGGGGGCAAATTCACCCCTCCACTTT. Translated, it gives CASSPRTGSGANSPLHF.

Points on this clonotype: A junction end diverges from the germline sequence, so it may reflect a read error. V and J are TRBV12-3 or TRBV12-4 and TRBJ2-1; D is uncertain. The better agreement between TRBJ2-7 and the DNA end casts doubt on the J call. The CDR3 sequence is 12 residues long. CDR3 DNA sequence: TGTGCCTGCAGTTTTTCGTCCCCGGGGCAGTACTTC. It yields the protein CACSFSSPGQYF.

In this sample, this clonotype turned up a few times. DNA for the CDR3: TGTGCCAGCAGTTATCCCCGGGCTCAAGAGACCCAGTACTTC. This codes for CASSYPRAQETQYF. This sequence joins TRBV6-6 and TRBJ2-5; D not certain. This CDR3 spans 14 amino acids. Germline values: CDR1 MNHNY, CDR2 SVGAGI (reference sequence). The V gene lost 3 bases and the J gene lost 2 bases, with 10 bases spanning the gap.

The chain joins TRBV11-2 to TRBJ2-5, with D uncertain. The V gene lost 3 bases and the J gene lost 3 bases, with 11 bases spanning the gap. Germline-derived CDR1 and CDR2 are SGHAT and FQNNGV. This CDR3 comprises 14 residues. DNA of the CDR3: TGTGCCAGCAGCTTTCGGATACAGAAAGAGACCCAGTACTTC. Translating gives CASSFRIQKETQYF.

V is TRBV20-1 and J is TRBJ2-4, with D hard to call. This CDR3 has 12 amino acids. Germline V gene lookup returns CDR1 DFQATT and CDR2 SNEGSKA (reference sequence). Trimming removed 6 bases at V and 0 bases at J, with 6 bases between. The CDR3 nucleotides are TGCAGTGCCGGCCTAGCCAAAAACATTCAGTACTTC. Its protein is CSAGLAKNIQYF.

This clonotype occurred a few times. The genes are TRBV5-1 and TRBJ2-7, with 8 bases lining up with TRBD1. Trimming at V came to 2 bases and at J to 10 bases, leaving 5 bases not matched to a gene. CDR3 length equals 12 residues. Germline CDR1 and CDR2: SGHRS and YFSETQ. CDR3 in DNA: TGCGCCAGCAGCTTTTCACAGGGGGATCAGTACTTC. This encodes CASSFSQGDQYF.

This clonotype came up a few times. The chain recombines TRBV15 with TRBJ1-2, with unresolved D. In germline, CDR1 is LNHNV, CDR2 YYDKDF (reference sequence). V was trimmed by 0 bases and J by 5 bases, leaving 16 bases between them. This CDR3 comprises 16 residues. The DNA for the CDR3 is TGTGCCACCAGCAGAGAGGCTCTCCGGAGTTCTTATGGCTACACCTTC. It translates to CATSREALRSSYGYTF.

The chain has TRBV20-1 and TRBJ1-2, with 7 bases aligning to TRBD1. Per the germline V gene, CDR1 is DFQATT and CDR2 is SNEGSKA (reference sequence). This CDR3 comprises 17 residues. The trim removed 4 bases at V and 0 bases at J, leaving 14 bases unmatched. CDR3 residues: CSAIRGRQGGANYGYTF. CDR3 DNA sequence: TGCAGTGCTATCCGTGGGAGGCAGGGGGGAGCTAACTATGGCTACACCTTC.

The rearrangement links TRBV27 to TRBJ2-7; D is perhaps TRBD2 (6 bases). Germline CDR1 is MNHEY and CDR2 is SMNVEV (reference sequence). The V and J ends lost 5 bases and 0 bases respectively, with 11 bases between them. This CDR3 spans 14 amino acids. CDR3: CASSEGTPSYEQYF. The DNA for the CDR3 is TGTGCCAGCAGTGAAGGGACTCCCTCCTACGAGCAGTACTTC.

The V call is TRBV27, the J call TRBJ2-3; TRBD1 might be the D (6 bases). CDR1 and CDR2 (germline): MNHEY, SMNVEV (reference sequence). Trimming pared 3 bases from V and 6 bases from J, leaving 13 bases between. This CDR3 has 14 residues. The DNA for the CDR3 is TGTGCCAGCAGTTTTGGGGGCTCTGGGGATACGCAGTATTTT. Translating gives CASSFGGSGDTQYF.

About this clonotype itself: One end of the junction varies from germline; a read error may be responsible. The rearrangement links TRBV9 to TRBJ2-6, with TRBD1 as a possible D gene (5 bases). Germline V gene data show CDR1 as SGDLS and CDR2 as YYNGEE. This CDR3 has 17 residues. DNA for the CDR3: TGTACCAGCAGCGTAGGGGCAGGGAAGGTTGGGGCCAACGTCCTGACTTTC. Translating gives CTSSVGAGKVGANVLTF.

CDR3 in DNA: TGCAGCGCGGGGACTAGCGGGAGCCCCTGGGACGAGCAGTACTTC. Translation: CSAGTSGSPWDEQYF. V gene TRBV29-1 combines with J gene TRBJ2-5; 14 nucleotides match TRBD2. The DNA matches TRBJ2-7 better at its end, which makes the J call doubtful. The CDR3 length is 15 residues. Per germline, CDR1 SQVTM and CDR2 ANQGSEA.

The chain recombines TRBV11-1 with TRBJ2-5, with unresolved D. The assigned J gene may be wrong: the sequence end matches TRBJ2-7 better. Germline-derived CDR1 and CDR2 are SGHAT and FQDESV (reference sequence). This CDR3 contains 13 residues. As DNA, the CDR3 is TGTGCCAGCAGCTTGTTCGTAGCAAACGAGCAGTACTTC. Amino acid sequence: CASSLFVANEQYF.

This clonotype was counted only a few times. The V gene is TRBV9, the J gene TRBJ2-5; possibly TRBD1 or TRBD2 for D (6 bases each). The J call may be mistaken, given a closer DNA end match to TRBJ2-1. CDR3 size: 13 residues. Per the germline V gene, CDR1 is SGDLS and CDR2 is YYNGEE. DNA of the CDR3: TGTGCCAGCAGCGTAGCGGACAGCGGGCGGCAGTTCTTC. Its translation: CASSVADSGRQFF.

V usage is TRBV10-3 and J usage is TRBJ1-4, with a weak D call TRBD1 (6 bases). Germline CDR1 and CDR2: ENHRY and SYGVKD. This CDR3 is 15 amino acids long. Trimming pared 6 bases from V and 0 bases from J, leaving 11 bases between. CDR3 in amino acids: CAIRGGQTTNEKLFF. CDR3 nucleotides: TGTGCCATCAGGGGAGGACAGACAACTAATGAAAAACTGTTTTTT.

The chain employs TRBV14 and TRBJ2-1, with TRBD1 matching 8 bases. The end of the DNA fits TRBJ2-5 better, so the J call may be wrong. The CDR3 sequence is 15 residues long. Per germline, CDR1 SGHDN and CDR2 FVKESK. DNA for the CDR3: TGTGCCAGCAGCCGGGGACGACAGGGGACGGAGACCCAGTACTTC. Its translation is CASSRGRQGTETQYF.

The rearrangement uses TRBV27 and TRBJ2-3, with 11 bases that match TRBD2. The CDR3 runs to 18 residues. The V gene's germline CDR1 is MNHEY and CDR2 SMNVEV (reference sequence). The ends lost 0 bases at V and 1 base at J; junction bases unmatched: 6. This CDR3 is CASSLSVAGGPGTDTQYF. The CDR3 nucleotides read TGTGCCAGCAGTTTATCCGTAGCGGGGGGGCCGGGCACAGATACGCAGTATTTT.

This clonotype was found once. The chain has TRBV28 and TRBJ2-1; weak D call: TRBD2 (6 bases). CDR1 is MDHEN, CDR2 SYDVKM, per germline. The CDR3 loop spans 15 amino acids. Between the trimmed V and J ends, which lost 5 bases and 3 bases, there was a span of 14 bases. In DNA form, the CDR3 reads TGTGCCAGCAGTCCGGGGGTGACCGACTACAATGAGCAGTTCTTC. It encodes CASSPGVTDYNEQFF.